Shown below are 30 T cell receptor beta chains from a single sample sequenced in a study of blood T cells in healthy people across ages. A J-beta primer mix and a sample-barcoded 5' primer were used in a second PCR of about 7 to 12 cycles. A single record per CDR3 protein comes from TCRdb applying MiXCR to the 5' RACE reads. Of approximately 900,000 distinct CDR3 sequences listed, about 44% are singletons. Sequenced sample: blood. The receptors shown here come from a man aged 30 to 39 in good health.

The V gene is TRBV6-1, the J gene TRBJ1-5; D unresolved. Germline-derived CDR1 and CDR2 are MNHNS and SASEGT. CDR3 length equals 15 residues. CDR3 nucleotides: TGTGCAGTGATGGCGGGAGCCAGTAGCAATCAGCCCCAGCATTTT. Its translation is CAVMAGASSNQPQHF.

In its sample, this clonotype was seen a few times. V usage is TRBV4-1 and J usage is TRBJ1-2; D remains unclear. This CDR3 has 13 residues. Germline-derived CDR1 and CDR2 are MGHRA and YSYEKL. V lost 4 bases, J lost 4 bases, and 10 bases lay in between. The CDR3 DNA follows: TGCGCCAGCAGCCCGGACTTAACCTATGGCTACACCTTC. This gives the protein CASSPDLTYGYTF.

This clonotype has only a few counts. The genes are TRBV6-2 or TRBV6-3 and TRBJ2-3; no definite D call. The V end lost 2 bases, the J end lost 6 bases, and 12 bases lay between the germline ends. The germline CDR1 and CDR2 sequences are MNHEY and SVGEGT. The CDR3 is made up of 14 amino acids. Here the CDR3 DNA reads TGTGCCAGCAGTTACGCCGACCCCTTGGATACGCAGTATTTT. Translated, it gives CASSYADPLDTQYF.

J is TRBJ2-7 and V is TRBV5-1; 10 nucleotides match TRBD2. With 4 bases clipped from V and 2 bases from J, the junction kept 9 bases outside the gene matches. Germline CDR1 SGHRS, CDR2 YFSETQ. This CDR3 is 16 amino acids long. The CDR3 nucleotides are TGCGCCAGCAGCCCCATAGCGGGGGGTAATACCTACGAGCAGTACTTC. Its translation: CASSPIAGGNTYEQYF.

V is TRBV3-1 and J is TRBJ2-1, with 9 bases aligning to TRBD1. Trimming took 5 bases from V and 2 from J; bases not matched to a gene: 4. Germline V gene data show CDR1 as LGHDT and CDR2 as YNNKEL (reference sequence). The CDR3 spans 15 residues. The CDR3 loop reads CASSSRQGAYNEQFF. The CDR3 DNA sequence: TGTGCCAGCAGCTCCCGACAGGGGGCCTACAATGAGCAGTTCTTC.

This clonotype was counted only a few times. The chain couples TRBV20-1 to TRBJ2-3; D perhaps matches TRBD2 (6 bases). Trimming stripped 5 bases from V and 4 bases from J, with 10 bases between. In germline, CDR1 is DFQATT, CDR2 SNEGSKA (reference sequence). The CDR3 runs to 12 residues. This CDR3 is CSAGTGADTQYF. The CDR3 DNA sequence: TGCAGTGCTGGGACTGGGGCAGATACGCAGTATTTT.

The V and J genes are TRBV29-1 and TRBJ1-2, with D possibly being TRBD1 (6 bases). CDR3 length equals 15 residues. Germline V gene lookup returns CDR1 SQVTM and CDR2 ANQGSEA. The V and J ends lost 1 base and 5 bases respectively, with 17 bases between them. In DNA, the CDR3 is TGCAGCGTTGAAGGTTCTGGACAGCACGCTTATGGCTACACCTTC. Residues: CSVEGSGQHAYGYTF. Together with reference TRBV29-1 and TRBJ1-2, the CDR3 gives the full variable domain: SAVISQKPSRDICQRGTSLTIQCQVDSQVTMMFWYRQQPGQSLTLIATANQGSEATYESGFVIDKFPISRPNLTFSTLTVSNMSPEDSSIYLCSVEGSGQHAYGYTFGSGTRLTVV.

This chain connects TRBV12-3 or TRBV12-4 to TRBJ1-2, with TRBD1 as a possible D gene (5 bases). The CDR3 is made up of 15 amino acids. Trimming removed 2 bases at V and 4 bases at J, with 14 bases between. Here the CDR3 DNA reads TGTGCCAGCAGTTTAAGAGGACCCCAGGGCTATGGCTACACCTTC. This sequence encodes CASSLRGPQGYGYTF.

The CDR3 region is CASSPDPSEQYF. The CDR3 DNA follows: TGTGCCAGCAGCCCTGACCCGAGCGAGCAGTACTTC. V and J are TRBV13 and TRBJ2-5; no definite D call. TRBJ2-7 explains the end of the DNA better; the J call may be wrong. Germline CDR1 reads PRHDT; CDR2 reads FYEKMQ (reference sequence). The CDR3 loop spans 12 amino acids.

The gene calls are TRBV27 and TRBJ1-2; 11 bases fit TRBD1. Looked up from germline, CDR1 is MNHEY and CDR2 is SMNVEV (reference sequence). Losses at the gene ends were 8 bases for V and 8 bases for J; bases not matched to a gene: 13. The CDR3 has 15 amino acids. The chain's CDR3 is CASRTGGSLGWGYTF. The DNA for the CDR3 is TGTGCCAGCCGGACAGGGGGCTCTCTTGGTTGGGGCTACACCTTC.

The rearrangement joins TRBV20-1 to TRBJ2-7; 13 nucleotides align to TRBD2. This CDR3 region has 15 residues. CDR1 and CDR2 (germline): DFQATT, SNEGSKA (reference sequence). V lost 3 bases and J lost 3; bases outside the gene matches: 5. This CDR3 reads CSARPGLAGYYEQYF. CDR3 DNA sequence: TGCAGTGCTAGGCCGGGACTAGCGGGGTACTACGAGCAGTACTTC.

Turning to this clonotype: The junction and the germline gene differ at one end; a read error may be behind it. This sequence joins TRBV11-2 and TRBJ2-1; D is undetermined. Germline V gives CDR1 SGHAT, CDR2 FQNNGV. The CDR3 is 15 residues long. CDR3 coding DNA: TGTGTCAGCACCATGGCCATAGCCGCCAGGATTGAGCAGTTCTTC. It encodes CVSTMAIAARIEQFF.

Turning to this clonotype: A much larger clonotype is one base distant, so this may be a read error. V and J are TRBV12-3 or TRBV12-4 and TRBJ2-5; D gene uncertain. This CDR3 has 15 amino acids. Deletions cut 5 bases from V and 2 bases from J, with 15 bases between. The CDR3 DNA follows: TGTGCCAGCAGTAGCATCAAGGGTGGGCAAGAGACCCAGTACTTC. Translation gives CASSSIKGGQETQYF.

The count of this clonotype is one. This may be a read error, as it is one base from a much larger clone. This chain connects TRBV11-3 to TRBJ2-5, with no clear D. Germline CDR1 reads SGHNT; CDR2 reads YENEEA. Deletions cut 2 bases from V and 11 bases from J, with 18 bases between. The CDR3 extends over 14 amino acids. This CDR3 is CASSLREKYNEQYF. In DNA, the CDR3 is TGTGCCAGCAGCTTACGAGAGAAATACAATGAGCAGTACTTC.

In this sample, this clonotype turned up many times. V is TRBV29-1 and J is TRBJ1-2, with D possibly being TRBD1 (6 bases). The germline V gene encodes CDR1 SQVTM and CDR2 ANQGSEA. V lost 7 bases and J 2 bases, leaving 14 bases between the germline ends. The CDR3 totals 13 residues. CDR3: CSATDRRNYGYTF. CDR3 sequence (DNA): TGCAGCGCAACGGACAGACGAAACTATGGCTACACCTTC.

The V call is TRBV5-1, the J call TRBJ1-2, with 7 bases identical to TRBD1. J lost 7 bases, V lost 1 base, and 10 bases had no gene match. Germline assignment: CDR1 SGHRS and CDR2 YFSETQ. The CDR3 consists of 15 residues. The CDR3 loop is CASSLSEGGNSGYTF. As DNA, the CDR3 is TGCGCCAGCAGCTTGAGTGAAGGGGGCAATTCTGGCTACACCTTC.

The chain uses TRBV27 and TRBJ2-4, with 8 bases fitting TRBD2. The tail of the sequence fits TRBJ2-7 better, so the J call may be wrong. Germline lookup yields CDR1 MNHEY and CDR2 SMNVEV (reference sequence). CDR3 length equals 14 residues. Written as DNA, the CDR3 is TGTGCCAGCACGGCGGGAGGCCCTATGAACGAGCAGTACTTC. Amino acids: CASTAGGPMNEQYF.

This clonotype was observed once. The CDR3 DNA reads as TGTGCCAGCAGCCCTTTAAGCGGGGGTGCCGTCCACAATGAGCAGTTCTTC. It codes for CASSPLSGGAVHNEQFF. The genes are TRBV3-1 and TRBJ2-1; 8 positions agree with TRBD2. V shed 4 bases and J 5 bases; nucleotides not matched to a gene: 13. This CDR3 region has 17 residues. Germline V CDR1 and CDR2: LGHDT, YNNKEL (reference sequence).

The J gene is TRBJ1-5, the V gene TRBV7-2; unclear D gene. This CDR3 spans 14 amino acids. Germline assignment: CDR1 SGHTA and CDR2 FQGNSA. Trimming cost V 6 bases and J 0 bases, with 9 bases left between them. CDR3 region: CASSFGNSNQPQHF. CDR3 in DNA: TGTGCCAGCAGTTTTGGGAATAGCAATCAGCCCCAGCATTTT.

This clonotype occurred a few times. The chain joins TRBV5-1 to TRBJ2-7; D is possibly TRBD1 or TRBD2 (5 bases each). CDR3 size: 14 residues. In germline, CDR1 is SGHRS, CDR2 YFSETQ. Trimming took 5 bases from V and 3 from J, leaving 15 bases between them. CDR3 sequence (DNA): TGCGCCAGCAGATCCCGGGACGGAGTCTACGAGCAGTACTTC. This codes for CASRSRDGVYEQYF.

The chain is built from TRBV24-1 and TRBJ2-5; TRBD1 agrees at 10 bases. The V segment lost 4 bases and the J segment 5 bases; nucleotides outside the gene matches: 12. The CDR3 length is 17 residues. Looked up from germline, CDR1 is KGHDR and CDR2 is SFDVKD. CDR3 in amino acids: CATSDLSGTGVSETQYF. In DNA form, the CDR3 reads TGTGCCACCAGTGACCTATCCGGGACAGGGGTCTCTGAGACCCAGTACTTC.

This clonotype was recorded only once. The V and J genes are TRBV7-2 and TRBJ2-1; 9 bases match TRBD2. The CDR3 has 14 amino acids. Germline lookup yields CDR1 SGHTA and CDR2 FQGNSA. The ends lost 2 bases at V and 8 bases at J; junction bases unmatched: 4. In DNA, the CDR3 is TGTGCCAGCAGCTTAATGTCTAGCGGGGATGAGCAGTTCTTC. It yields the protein CASSLMSSGDEQFF.

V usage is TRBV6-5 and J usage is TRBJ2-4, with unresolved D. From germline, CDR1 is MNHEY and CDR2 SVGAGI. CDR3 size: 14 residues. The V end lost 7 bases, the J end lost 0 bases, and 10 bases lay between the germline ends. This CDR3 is CASTKSIAKNIQYF. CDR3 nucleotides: TGTGCCAGCACTAAAAGTATAGCCAAAAACATTCAGTACTTC.

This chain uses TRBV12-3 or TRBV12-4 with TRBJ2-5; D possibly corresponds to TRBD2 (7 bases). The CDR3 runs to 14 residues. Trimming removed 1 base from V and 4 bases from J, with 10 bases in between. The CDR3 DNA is TGTGCCAGCAGTTTAGAGGCGGGGGCAGAGACCCAGTACTTC. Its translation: CASSLEAGAETQYF.

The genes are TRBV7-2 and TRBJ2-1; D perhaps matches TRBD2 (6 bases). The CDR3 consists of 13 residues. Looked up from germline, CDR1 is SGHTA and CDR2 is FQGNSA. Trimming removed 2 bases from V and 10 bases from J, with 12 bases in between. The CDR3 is CASSLFLASEQFF. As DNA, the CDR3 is TGTGCCAGCAGCTTATTCCTAGCGAGCGAGCAGTTCTTC. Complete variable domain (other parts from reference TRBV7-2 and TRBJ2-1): GAGVSQSPSNKVTEKGKDVELRCDPISGHTALYWYRQSLGQGLEFLIYFQGNSAPDKSGLPSDRFSAERTGGSVSTLTIQRTQQEDSAVYLCASSLFLASEQFFGPGTRLTVL.

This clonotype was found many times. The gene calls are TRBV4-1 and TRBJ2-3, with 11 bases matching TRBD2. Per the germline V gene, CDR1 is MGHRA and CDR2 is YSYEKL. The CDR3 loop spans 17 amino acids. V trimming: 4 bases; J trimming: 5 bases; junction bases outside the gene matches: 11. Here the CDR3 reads CASSLTSGGTYGDTQYF. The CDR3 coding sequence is TGCGCCAGCAGCCTCACTAGCGGGGGAACCTACGGAGATACGCAGTATTTT.

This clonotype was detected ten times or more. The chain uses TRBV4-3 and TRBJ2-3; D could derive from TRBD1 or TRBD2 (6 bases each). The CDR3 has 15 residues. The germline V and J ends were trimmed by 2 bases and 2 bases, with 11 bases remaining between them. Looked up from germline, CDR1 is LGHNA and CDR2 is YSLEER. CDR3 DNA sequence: TGCGCCAGCAGCCAATCGGGGGCCCCCACAGATACGCAGTATTTT. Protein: CASSQSGAPTDTQYF.

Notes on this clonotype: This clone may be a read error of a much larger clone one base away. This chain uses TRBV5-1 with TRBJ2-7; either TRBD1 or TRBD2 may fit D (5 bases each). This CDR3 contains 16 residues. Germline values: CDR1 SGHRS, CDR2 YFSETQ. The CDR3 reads CASSQLGTVASCEQYF. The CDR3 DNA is TGCGCCAGCAGCCAGCTCGGGACGGTCGCCTCCTGCGAGCAGTACTTC. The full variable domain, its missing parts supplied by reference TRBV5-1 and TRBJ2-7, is KAGVTQTPRYLIKTRGQQVTLSCSPISGHRSVSWYQQTPGQGLQFLFEYFSETQRNKGNFPGRFSGRQFSNSRSEMNVSTLELGDSALYLCASSQLGTVASCEQYFGPGTRLTVT.

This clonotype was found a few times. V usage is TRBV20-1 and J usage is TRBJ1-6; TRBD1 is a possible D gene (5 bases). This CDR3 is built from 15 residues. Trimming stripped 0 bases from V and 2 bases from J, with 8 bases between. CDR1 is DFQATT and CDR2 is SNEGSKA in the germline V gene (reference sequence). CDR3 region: CSARETVTYNSPLHF. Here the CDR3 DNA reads TGCAGTGCTAGAGAGACAGTTACCTATAATTCACCCCTCCACTTT.

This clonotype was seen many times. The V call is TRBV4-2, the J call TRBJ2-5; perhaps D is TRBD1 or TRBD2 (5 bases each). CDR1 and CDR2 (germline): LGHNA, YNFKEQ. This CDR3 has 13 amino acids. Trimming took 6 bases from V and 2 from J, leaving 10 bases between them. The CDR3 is CASRSGQQETQYF. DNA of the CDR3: TGTGCCAGCAGATCGGGGCAACAAGAGACCCAGTACTTC.